This T cell receptor beta chain came from a study of blood T cells in healthy people across ages. Findings of the study overall: Investigators treated diversity estimates from one million T cells as underestimates. The lack of PBMC sorting stopped any conclusive naive versus antigen-experienced comparison.

This clonotype was observed a few times. Its antigen is unknown. CDR3 size: 14 residues. CDR1 and CDR2 from the germline V gene are LNHDA and SQIVND (reference sequence). V lost 3 bases, J lost 9 bases, and 8 bases stayed unmatched. A sample-barcoded 5' primer and a J-beta primer mix were used in a second PCR of roughly 7 to 11 cycles. MiXCR, applied by TCRdb to the 5' RACE reads, yields one record per CDR3 protein. In the table there are 870,000 or so distinct CDR3 sequences, 25% to 30% of which are singletons. The V call is TRBV19, the J call TRBJ2-1, with 7 positions matching TRBD1. This receptor was identified in a woman older than 75 in good health. The sequencing input was blood. Here the CDR3 DNA reads TGTGCCAGTAGTATCAACGGGGACAGCCCTGAGCAGTTCTTC. It translates to CASSINGDSPEQFF. The full variable domain, in which reference TRBV19 and TRBJ2-1 provide the parts outside the CDR3, is DGGITQSPKYLFRKEGQNVTLSCEQNLNHDAMYWYRQDPGQGLRLIYYSQIVNDFQKGDIAEGYSVSREKKESFPLTVTSAQKNPTAFYLCASSINGDSPEQFFGPGTRLTVL.